What follows is one T cell receptor (beta chain) and its context. This record belongs to a study of blood T cell repertoires in COVID-19. Generated by immunoSEQ multiplex PCR, the TCRdb table keeps only in-frame clones and is missing some. The sample lists 55,000 to 75,000 clones; over 55% were seen once. Trimming removed 10 bases from V and 3 bases from J, with 12 bases in between. Germline assignment: CDR1 SNHLY and CDR2 FYNNEI. The CDR3 is 12 residues long. The rearrangement joins TRBV2 to TRBJ1-2, with a tentative D call TRBD1 (5 bases). The receptor was isolated from a woman between 65 and 79 years old with COVID-19, enrolled during active disease. Material: peripheral blood. The CDR3: CATVDTYYGYTF. The CDR3 bases are TGTGCCACAGTGGACACCTACTATGGCTACACCTTC.